Below, 30 T cell receptor beta chains from the same sample are listed, as sequenced in a study of control samples from healthy donors and cancer patients. Assay: immunoSEQ multiplex PCR; the TCRdb copy retains only in-frame clones and omits some. The sample records 170,000 or so clones, roughly 94% being singletons. The sequencing input was blood. Receptor source: a woman under 30 in good health.

The chain couples TRBV6-6 to TRBJ1-5; D gene ambiguous. V gave up 5 bases and J gave up 1 base, with 6 bases separating them. CDR3 size: 13 residues. CDR1 is MNHNY and CDR2 is SVGAGI in the germline V gene (reference sequence). CDR3 sequence reads: CASSMTSNQPQHF. The DNA for the CDR3 is TGTGCCAGCAGTATGACGAGCAATCAGCCCCAGCATTTT.

This chain connects TRBV7-2 to TRBJ1-2; no firm D call. Trimming pared 1 base from V and 7 bases from J, leaving 10 bases between. The CDR3 has 13 amino acids. Germline V gene data show CDR1 as SGHTA and CDR2 as FQGNSA. The CDR3 region has the DNA TGTGCCAGCAGCTTAGTCTGGGAGACTGGCTACACCTTC. Amino acid sequence: CASSLVWETGYTF.

This clone was observed many times. The chain links TRBV27 to TRBJ2-7, with 7 bases lining up with TRBD1. V lost 6 bases, J lost 3 bases, and 11 bases stayed unmatched. The CDR3 spans 15 residues. Looked up from germline, CDR1 is MNHEY and CDR2 is SMNVEV (reference sequence). CDR3 nucleotides: TGTGCCAGCAGGAACAGACAGGGCCAGGGCTACGAGCAGTACTTC. Translated, it gives CASRNRQGQGYEQYF.

The CDR3 reads CASSSRLAGGHFSEQYF. The DNA of the CDR3 is TGTGCCAGCAGTTCGAGACTAGCGGGGGGGCATTTCTCCGAGCAGTACTTC. V gene TRBV28 combines with J gene TRBJ2-7, with 14 bases matching TRBD2. The CDR3 length is 17 residues. Germline loops: CDR1 MDHEN, CDR2 SYDVKM. V gave up 4 bases and J gave up 6 bases; unmatched junction bases: 11.

This chain connects TRBV7-9 to TRBJ1-1; D unclear. V dropped 3 bases and J dropped 2 bases, with 7 bases sitting between them. The V gene's germline CDR1 is SEHNR and CDR2 FQNEAQ (reference sequence). The CDR3 is made up of 13 amino acids. The CDR3 nucleotides are TGTGCCAGCAGCTTCTTTGCAAACACTGAAGCTTTCTTT. It is translated as CASSFFANTEAFF.

This rearrangement joins TRBV9 to TRBJ2-3, with D possibly TRBD2 on 5 matching bases. Germline loops: CDR1 SGDLS, CDR2 YYNGEE. V was cut by 3 bases and J by 3 bases, with 14 bases left in between. The CDR3 runs to 15 residues. CDR3: CASSELVDSTDTQYF. CDR3 DNA sequence: TGTGCCAGCAGCGAGCTTGTGGACTCTACAGATACGCAGTATTTT.

This clone was seen only once. The rearrangement joins TRBV6-2 or TRBV6-3 to TRBJ2-7, with 8 bases lining up with TRBD2. V gave up 2 bases and J gave up 4 bases; unmatched junction bases: 4. There are 14 residues in the CDR3. Germline V gene data show CDR1 as MNHEY and CDR2 as SVGEGT. In nucleotides, the CDR3 is TGTGCCAGCAGTTACGTTCGGGGGGGGTACGAGCAGTACTTC. Its protein product is CASSYVRGGYEQYF.

This chain connects TRBV11-2 to TRBJ1-4; possible D gene TRBD1, 5 bases. Per the germline V gene, CDR1 is SGHAT and CDR2 is FQNNGV. The CDR3 length is 16 residues. The V end was cut by 3 bases, the J end by 4 bases, with 15 bases between. The CDR3 DNA reads TGTGCCAGCAGCTTGACCGGGACCCTGCTTAATGAAAAACTGTTTTTT. It translates to CASSLTGTLLNEKLFF.

This clone was seen only once. CDR3 residues: CASSFDRGLYGYTF. The CDR3 nucleotides are TGCGCCAGCAGCTTCGACAGGGGGCTCTATGGCTACACCTTC. The V call is TRBV5-1, the J call TRBJ1-2; 10 nucleotides line up with TRBD1. The germline V gene has CDR1 SGHRS and CDR2 YFSETQ. This CDR3 is built from 14 residues. After removal of 2 bases from V and 4 bases from J, the junction contained 2 bases not matched to a gene. Using reference TRBV5-1 and TRBJ1-2 for the parts outside the CDR3, the full variable domain is KAGVTQTPRYLIKTRGQQVTLSCSPISGHRSVSWYQQTPGQGLQFLFEYFSETQRNKGNFPGRFSGRQFSNSRSEMNVSTLELGDSALYLCASSFDRGLYGYTFGSGTRLTVV.

The chain carries TRBV19 and TRBJ1-4; D is unclear. Trimming pared 1 base from V and 5 bases from J, leaving 8 bases between. Germline V gene lookup returns CDR1 LNHDA and CDR2 SQIVND (reference sequence). This CDR3 has 14 residues. The CDR3 DNA sequence: TGTGCCAGTAGTATAGGATTCAACAATGAAAAACTGTTTTTT. It is translated as CASSIGFNNEKLFF.

The chain is built from TRBV5-4 and TRBJ2-4; TRBD1 is a possible D gene (5 bases). Deletions cut 1 base from V and 5 bases from J, with 7 bases between. Germline loops: CDR1 SGHNT, CDR2 YYREEE (reference sequence). The CDR3 is 13 amino acids. Here the CDR3 reads CASSLIQENIQYF. CDR3 nucleotide sequence: TGTGCCAGCAGCTTGATACAGGAAAACATTCAGTACTTC.

This chain links TRBV7-8 with TRBJ1-2; 7 nucleotides line up with TRBD1. V shed 5 bases and J 4 bases; nucleotides not matched to a gene: 4. Germline CDR1 SGHVS, CDR2 FQNEAQ. This CDR3 has 13 amino acids. The CDR3 spells CASSQGQIYGYTF. In DNA, the CDR3 is TGTGCCAGCAGCCAGGGACAGATCTATGGCTACACCTTC.

This rearrangement joins TRBV4-1 to TRBJ2-3; maybe TRBD1 (6 bases). Per the germline V gene, CDR1 is MGHRA and CDR2 is YSYEKL. V was pared by 3 bases and J by 2 bases, with 12 bases between. CDR3 length equals 15 residues. The CDR3 sequence is CASSHPTGYTDTQYF. The CDR3 DNA reads TGCGCCAGCAGCCATCCGACAGGCTACACAGATACGCAGTATTTT.

The V and J genes are TRBV6-5 and TRBJ1-3; D is unresolved. The V end was cut by 4 bases, the J end by 0 bases, with 10 bases between. The CDR3 consists of 15 residues. Germline-derived CDR1 and CDR2 are MNHEY and SVGAGI. In nucleotides, the CDR3 is TGTGCCAGCAGTTCGGACGGATACTCTGGAAACACCATATATTTT. Its translation: CASSSDGYSGNTIYF.

With regard to this clone: The same CDR3 can be traced to other DNA sequences in this sample. The chain is built from TRBV7-3 and TRBJ1-4; no clear D gene. The V gene's germline CDR1 is SGHTA and CDR2 FQGTGA. This CDR3 comprises 15 residues. V lost 5 bases to trimming and J lost 8 bases, with 18 bases between them. In DNA, the CDR3 is TGTGCCAGCAGCCTAGGAAGTGGCCCAAACGAAAAACTGTTTTTT. Translated: CASSLGSGPNEKLFF.

The chain recombines TRBV5-3 with TRBJ1-6, with D tentatively TRBD1 (5 bases). TRBV5-3 is an ORF; its function is uncertain. V was cut by 3 bases and J by 7 bases, with 11 bases left in between. There are 14 residues in the CDR3. The CDR3 reads CARSCETDNSPLHF. In DNA, the CDR3 is TGTGCCAGAAGCTGCGAGACAGACAATTCACCCCTCCACTTT.

The gene calls are TRBV5-5 and TRBJ1-2, with 11 bases aligning to TRBD1. This CDR3 spans 13 amino acids. The V segment lost 4 bases and the J segment 8 bases; nucleotides outside the gene matches: 4. Germline CDR1 reads SGHKS; CDR2 reads YYEKEE (reference sequence). CDR3 bases: TGTGCCAGCAGCCCCGGACAGGGGGCCGGCTACACCTTC. This codes for CASSPGQGAGYTF.

This clone is a singleton in its sample. The J gene is TRBJ1-5, the V gene TRBV7-2, with D possibly being TRBD1 (5 bases). Germline V gives CDR1 SGHTA, CDR2 FQGNSA. The CDR3 covers 15 residues. V was trimmed by 5 bases and J by 11 bases, leaving 22 bases between them. The CDR3 is CASSPEGGTLYAQHF. DNA for the CDR3: TGTGCCAGCAGCCCAGAGGGAGGGACCCTCTACGCCCAGCATTTT.

The V gene is TRBV18, the J gene TRBJ1-2; D gene uncertain. Trimming stripped 2 bases from V and 3 bases from J, with 13 bases between. This CDR3 is built from 15 residues. Germline lookup yields CDR1 KGHSH and CDR2 LQKENI. As DNA, the CDR3 is TGTGCCAGCTCACCAACCTTTGAGGATTACTATGGCTACACCTTC. Protein product: CASSPTFEDYYGYTF.

V gene TRBV10-3 combines with J gene TRBJ1-2, with 10 bases identical to TRBD1. Germline loops: CDR1 ENHRY, CDR2 SYGVKD. Losses at the gene ends were 7 bases for V and 4 bases for J; bases not matched to a gene: 6. This CDR3 has 14 amino acids. The CDR3 DNA is TGTGCCATCAACCGGGACAGGGGAGGCTATGGCTACACCTTC. This codes for CAINRDRGGYGYTF.

CDR3 sequence: CAISESGEQPQHF. Here the CDR3 DNA reads TGTGCCATCAGTGAGTCGGGAGAGCAGCCCCAGCATTTT. The chain employs TRBV10-3 and TRBJ1-5, with D unresolved. The germline V and J ends were trimmed by 0 bases and 7 bases, with 7 bases remaining between them. The germline V gene has CDR1 ENHRY and CDR2 SYGVKD. CDR3 size: 13 residues.

In DNA form, the CDR3 reads TGTGCCAGCAGCCCCGGGAGGCTGAACGGAGAGACCCAGTACTTC. Protein sequence: CASSPGRLNGETQYF. The chain couples TRBV11-2 to TRBJ2-5; 7 bases line up with TRBD2. J was trimmed by 4 bases and V by 5 bases; bases with no gene match: 10. The CDR3 sequence is 15 residues long. Germline V gene sequence: CDR1 SGHAT, CDR2 FQNNGV.

The chain recombines TRBV25-1 with TRBJ1-5; 7 positions match TRBD1. V trimming: 3 bases; J trimming: 1 base; junction bases outside the gene matches: 3. The germline V gene encodes CDR1 MGHDK and CDR2 SYGVNS. The CDR3 length is 15 residues. The CDR3 protein is CASSDLQGSNQPQHF. In nucleotides, the CDR3 is TGTGCCAGCAGTGACTTACAGGGGAGCAATCAGCCCCAGCATTTT.

V usage is TRBV11-3 and J usage is TRBJ1-1, with unresolved D. Germline assignment: CDR1 SGHNT and CDR2 YENEEA. CDR3 length equals 15 residues. Trimming shortened V by 3 bases and J by 1 base, and 12 bases separated the two germline ends. DNA of the CDR3: TGTGCCAGCAGCTTGGGTTTCCGAGGGAACACTGAAGCTTTCTTT. Protein product: CASSLGFRGNTEAFF.

Remarks on this clone: The junction shows a germline mismatch at one end, possibly a read error. The chain joins TRBV7-2 to TRBJ1-2, with 7 positions matching TRBD1. Germline lookup yields CDR1 SGHTA and CDR2 FQGNSA. The CDR3 runs 13 residues. The CDR3 sequence is CASSPRGTDGCTF. CDR3 bases: TGTGCCAGCAGCCCCAGGGGGACGGATGGCTGCACCTTC.

The CDR3 is CASTPEVRRGEAFF. DNA of the CDR3: TGTGCCAGCACCCCGGAGGTCCGGAGGGGGGAAGCTTTCTTT. V and J are TRBV7-9 and TRBJ1-1; perhaps TRBD1 as D (6 bases). CDR3 length equals 14 residues. Trimming pared 7 bases from V and 8 bases from J, leaving 20 bases between. CDR1 is SEHNR and CDR2 is FQNEAQ in the germline V gene (reference sequence).

V gene TRBV19 combines with J gene TRBJ2-7, with 8 bases fitting TRBD1. The V gene's germline CDR1 is LNHDA and CDR2 SQIVND (reference sequence). Trimming removed 3 bases from V and 5 bases from J; junction bases left unmatched: 15. CDR3 length equals 17 residues. The CDR3 reads CASSIYIVGQGTHEQYF. CDR3 bases: TGTGCCAGTAGTATCTATATTGTCGGACAGGGAACCCACGAGCAGTACTTC.

This sequence joins TRBV9 and TRBJ1-5; 7 bases are a match to TRBD1. The germline gives CDR1 SGDLS, CDR2 YYNGEE. CDR3 size: 14 residues. The J segment lost 6 bases and the V segment lost 2 bases, leaving 5 bases of the junction unmatched. In nucleotides, the CDR3 is TGTGCCAGCAGCGTCACAGGGGAAAGTCAGCCCCAGCATTTT. This codes for CASSVTGESQPQHF.

This clone was seen a handful of times. V gene TRBV6-5 combines with J gene TRBJ2-2; TRBD1 is a possible D gene (5 bases). CDR1 is MNHEY and CDR2 is SVGAGI in the germline V gene. V lost 1 base, J lost 4 bases, and 7 bases lay in between. The CDR3 totals 14 residues. CDR3 in amino acids: CASSYFQGTGELFF. As DNA, the CDR3 is TGTGCCAGCAGTTACTTCCAGGGCACCGGGGAGCTGTTTTTT.

The chain joins TRBV7-9 to TRBJ2-7; 7 nucleotides line up with TRBD1. Germline CDR1 reads SEHNR; CDR2 reads FQNEAQ (reference sequence). The CDR3 loop spans 14 amino acids. V shed 7 bases, J shed 0 bases, and the junction held 6 bases outside the gene matches. The CDR3 loop is CASTPTGNSYEQYF. In DNA, the CDR3 is TGTGCCAGCACCCCGACAGGGAACTCCTACGAGCAGTACTTC.